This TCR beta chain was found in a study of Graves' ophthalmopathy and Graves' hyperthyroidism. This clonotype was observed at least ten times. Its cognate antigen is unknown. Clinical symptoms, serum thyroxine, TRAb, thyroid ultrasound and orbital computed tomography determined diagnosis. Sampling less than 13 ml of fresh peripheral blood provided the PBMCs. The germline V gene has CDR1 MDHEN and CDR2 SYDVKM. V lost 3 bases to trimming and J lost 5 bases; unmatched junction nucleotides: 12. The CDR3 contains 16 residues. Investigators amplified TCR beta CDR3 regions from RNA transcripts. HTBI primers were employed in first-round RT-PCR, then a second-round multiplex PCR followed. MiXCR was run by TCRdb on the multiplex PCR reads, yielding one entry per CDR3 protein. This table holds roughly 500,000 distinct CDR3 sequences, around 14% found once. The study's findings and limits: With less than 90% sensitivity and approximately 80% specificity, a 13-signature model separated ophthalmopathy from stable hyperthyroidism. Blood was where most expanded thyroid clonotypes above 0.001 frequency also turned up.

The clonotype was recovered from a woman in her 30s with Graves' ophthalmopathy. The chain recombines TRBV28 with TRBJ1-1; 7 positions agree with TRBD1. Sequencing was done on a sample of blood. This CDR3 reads CASSFYVRGPGTEAFF. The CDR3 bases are TGTGCCAGCAGTTTTTACGTAAGGGGGCCGGGAACTGAAGCTTTCTTT. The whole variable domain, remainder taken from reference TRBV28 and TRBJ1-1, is DVKVTQSSRYLVKRTGEKVFLECVQDMDHENMFWYRQDPGLGLRLIYFSYDVKMKEKGDIPEGYSVSREKKERFSLILESASTNQTSMYLCASSFYVRGPGTEAFFGQGTRLTVV.